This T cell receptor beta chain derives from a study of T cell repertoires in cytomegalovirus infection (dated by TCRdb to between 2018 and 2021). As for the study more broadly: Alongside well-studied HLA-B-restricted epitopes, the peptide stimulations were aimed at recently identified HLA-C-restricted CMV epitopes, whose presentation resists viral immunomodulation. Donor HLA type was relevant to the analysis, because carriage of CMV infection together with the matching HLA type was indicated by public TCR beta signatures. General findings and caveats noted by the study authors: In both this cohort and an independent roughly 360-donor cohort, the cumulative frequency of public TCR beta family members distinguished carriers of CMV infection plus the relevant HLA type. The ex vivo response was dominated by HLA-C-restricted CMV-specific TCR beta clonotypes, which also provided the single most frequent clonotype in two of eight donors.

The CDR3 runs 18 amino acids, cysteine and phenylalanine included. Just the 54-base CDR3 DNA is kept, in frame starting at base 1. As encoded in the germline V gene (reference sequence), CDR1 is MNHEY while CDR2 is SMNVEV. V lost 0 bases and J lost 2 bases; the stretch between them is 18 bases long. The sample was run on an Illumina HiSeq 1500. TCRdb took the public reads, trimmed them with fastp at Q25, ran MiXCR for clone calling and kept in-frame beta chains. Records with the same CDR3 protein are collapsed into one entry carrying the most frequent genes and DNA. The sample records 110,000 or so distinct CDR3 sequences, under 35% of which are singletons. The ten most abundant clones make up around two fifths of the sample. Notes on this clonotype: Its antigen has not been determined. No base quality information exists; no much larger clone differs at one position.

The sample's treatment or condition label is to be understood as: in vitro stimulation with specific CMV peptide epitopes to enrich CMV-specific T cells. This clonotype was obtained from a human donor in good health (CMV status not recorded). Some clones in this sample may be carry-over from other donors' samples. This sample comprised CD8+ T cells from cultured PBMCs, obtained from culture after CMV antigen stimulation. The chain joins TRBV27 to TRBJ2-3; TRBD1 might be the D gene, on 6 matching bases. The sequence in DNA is TGTGCCAGCAGTTTATCGTGGGACACACAACCCAACACAGATACGCAGTATTTT. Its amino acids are CASSLSWDTQPNTDTQYF.